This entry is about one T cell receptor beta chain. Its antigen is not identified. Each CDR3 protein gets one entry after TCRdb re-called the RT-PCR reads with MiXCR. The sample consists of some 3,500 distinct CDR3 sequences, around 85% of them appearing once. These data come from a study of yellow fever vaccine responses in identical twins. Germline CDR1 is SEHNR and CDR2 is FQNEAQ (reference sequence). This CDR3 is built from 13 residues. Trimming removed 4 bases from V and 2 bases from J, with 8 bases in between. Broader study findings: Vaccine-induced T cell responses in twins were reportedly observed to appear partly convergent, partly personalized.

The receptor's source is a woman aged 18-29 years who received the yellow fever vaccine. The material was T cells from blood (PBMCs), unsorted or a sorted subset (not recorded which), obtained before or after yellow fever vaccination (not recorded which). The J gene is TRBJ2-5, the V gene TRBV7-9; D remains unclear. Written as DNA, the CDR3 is TGTGCCAGCAGCTCTACTAATCAAGAGACCCAGTACTTC. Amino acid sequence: CASSSTNQETQYF.